This T cell receptor (beta chain) stems from a study of T cells in Graves' hyperthyroidism and ophthalmopathy. Study-wide points: Stable hyperthyroidism was separated from ophthalmopathy by a model based on 13 V-J features. Blood also showed most of the thyroid clonotypes that were expanded above 0.001.

Amplification of TCR beta CDR3 regions used RNA as the template. The HTBI set primed first-round TCR CDR3 RT-PCR. TCRdb reanalysed the multiplex PCR reads using MiXCR and keeps one entry per CDR3 protein. The data contain 400,000 or so distinct CDR3 sequences, nearly 15% of them singletons. With respect to this clonotype: The target antigen is unknown.

The specimen sequenced was blood. The sequence was obtained from a woman aged 55 to 70 with Graves' ophthalmopathy.

CDR3 sequence (DNA): TGTGCCAGCAGTTTAAGGGAAAATCAGCCCCAGCATTTT. This encodes CASSLRENQPQHF. V usage is TRBV12-3 or TRBV12-4 and J usage is TRBJ1-5; D gene ambiguous. CDR3 length: 13 residues. With 2 bases removed from V and 4 bases from J, the gap between germline ends came to 6 bases.